A selection of T cell receptor beta chains follows, all from one sample in a study of post-analysis software for immune sequencing data. TCRdb re-analysed the PCR reads in MiXCR, keeping a single row per CDR3 protein. The data show around 400,000 distinct CDR3 sequences, 35% to 45% seen once. Input material: blood. Every receptor here comes from a girl aged 2-10 years with multiple sclerosis. CDR3s include the opening cysteine and the closing phenylalanine or tryptophan. The D gene is left open where the match is weak. Expanded clones are given a class, and other clones once, few, many or no size at all.

j_call,v_call,clone_size,d_call,cdr3_aa,cdr3_nt
TRBJ2-7,TRBV7-9,-,TRBD2,CASSLAARGLAGRTYEQYF,TGTGCCAGCAGCTTAGCGGCTCGAGGACTAGCGGGCCGTACCTACGAGCAGTACTTC
TRBJ2-1,TRBV20-1,few,-,CSAQTDTNEQFF,TGCAGTGCCCAGACAGATACTAATGAGCAGTTCTTC
TRBJ2-3,TRBV18,-,-,CASSPQETGADTQYF,TGTGCCAGCTCACCACAGGAGACCGGGGCAGATACGCAGTATTTT
TRBJ2-7,TRBV4-3,-,-,CASSQDAWGGGEQYF,TGCGCTAGCAGCCAAGATGCCTGGGGTGGTGGTGAGCAGTACTTC
TRBJ2-5,TRBV7-8,-,-,CASSSNSEQETQYF,TGTGCCAGCAGCTCGAACAGTGAACAAGAGACCCAGTACTTC
TRBJ2-3,TRBV3-1,few,-,CASSQEGTDTQYF,TGTGCCAGCAGCCAAGAGGGCACAGATACGCAGTATTTT
TRBJ2-2,TRBV5-1,-,-,CASSLVGWEVLPNTGELFF,TGCGCCAGCAGCTTGGTTGGCTGGGAAGTCCTTCCGAACACCGGGGAGCTGTTTTTT
TRBJ1-2,TRBV29-1,-,-,CSVLSGANYGYTF,TGCAGCGTCCTCTCAGGGGCTAACTATGGCTACACCTTC
TRBJ2-1,TRBV6-5,-,TRBD2,CASSFLAGGRWNEQFF,TGTGCCAGCAGTTTCTTAGCGGGGGGGCGGTGGAATGAGCAGTTCTTC
TRBJ2-3,TRBV29-1,few,-,CSVEIPDTQYF,TGCAGCGTTGAAATTCCAGATACGCAGTATTTT
TRBJ2-5,TRBV27,-,TRBD1,CASSLGDRARETQYF,TGTGCCAGCAGTTTAGGCGACAGGGCTCGAGAGACCCAGTACTTC
TRBJ1-4,TRBV7-9,-,-,CASSLWNEKLFF,TGTGCCAGCAGCTTATGGAATGAAAAACTGTTTTTT
TRBJ2-1,TRBV18,few,TRBD1,CASFAGTGGRNEQFF,TGTGCCAGCTTTGCCGGGACAGGGGGTCGCAATGAGCAGTTCTTC
TRBJ2-1,TRBV28,once,TRBD2,CASSPGLALGEQFF,TGTGCCAGCAGCCCGGGACTAGCCCTCGGCGAGCAGTTCTTC
TRBJ2-3,TRBV6-5,-,-,CASTGLGWGGTDTQYF,TGTGCCAGCACCGGCTTGGGGTGGGGAGGCACAGATACGCAGTATTTT
TRBJ1-1,TRBV28,few,TRBD1,CASSFGQGGPEAFF,TGTGCCAGCAGTTTCGGACAGGGAGGACCTGAAGCTTTCTTT
TRBJ2-7,TRBV12-3/TRBV12-4,few,TRBD1,CASSLARGPSYEQYF,TGTGCCAGCAGTTTAGCCAGGGGGCCCTCCTACGAGCAGTACTTC
TRBJ2-7,TRBV6-5,few,TRBD1,CASSYGGTGGWSDEQYF,TGTGCCAGCAGTTACGGAGGGACAGGGGGCTGGAGTGACGAGCAGTACTTC
TRBJ2-5,TRBV11-2,-,-,CASSLGASFSGETQYF,TGTGCCAGCAGCTTAGGGGCTAGTTTCTCGGGAGAGACCCAGTACTTC
TRBJ1-2,TRBV30,few,-,CAWTETGLANYGYTF,TGTGCCTGGACGGAAACAGGGCTAGCTAACTATGGCTACACCTTC
TRBJ2-5,TRBV2,few,TRBD2,CASSDRGEETQYF,TGTGCCAGCAGTGACCGGGGGGAAGAGACCCAGTACTTC
TRBJ1-4,TRBV28,-,-,CASRSRGLEKLFF,TGTGCCAGCAGATCAAGGGGTCTGGAAAAACTGTTTTTT
TRBJ2-7,TRBV4-3,many,TRBD2,CASSQDGGGGLATEQYF,TGCGCCAGCAGCCAAGATGGGGGGGGTGGACTAGCGACCGAGCAGTACTTC
TRBJ2-7,TRBV20-1,-,TRBD1,CSASSGQGLSYEQYF,TGCAGTGCTTCCTCCGGACAGGGCCTCTCCTACGAGCAGTACTTC
TRBJ1-5,TRBV3-1,-,-,CASSQRGLGNQPQHF,TGTGCCAGCAGCCAGAGAGGGTTAGGCAATCAGCCCCAGCATTTT
TRBJ2-5,TRBV27,-,-,CASSFWGQQETQYF,TGTGCCAGCAGTTTCTGGGGGCAACAAGAGACCCAGTACTTC